Listed here is a single TCR beta chain. The antigen remains unidentified. TCRdb keeps only in-frame clones here, not all; method: immunoSEQ multiplex PCR. Of some 200,000 clones in the sample, about 93% were seen once. Germline CDR1 KGHDR, CDR2 SFDVKD. The CDR3 has 14 residues. The V and J ends lost 9 bases and 7 bases respectively, with 18 bases between them. The sample belongs to a study of T cell responses to AZD1222 COVID-19 vaccine. Findings and limits, study-wide: Regions left unmutated in variants are reportedly the target of nearly half of spike-specific TCRs. Increases in Spike-specific TCR breadth and depth were seen after two AZD1222 doses. Possibly, clonal diversity was underestimated; donors were largely white British and included more females.

The TCR was taken from an adult in good health. Here the sequenced sample was peripheral blood, taken on day 0 of MenACWY control vaccination. The rearrangement uses TRBV24-1 and TRBJ1-5, with D perhaps matching TRBD1 (5 bases). The CDR3, as DNA: TGTGCCACCCGCCCCCAGGGAAACCAGCAGCCCCAGCATTTT. Translated, it gives CATRPQGNQQPQHF.